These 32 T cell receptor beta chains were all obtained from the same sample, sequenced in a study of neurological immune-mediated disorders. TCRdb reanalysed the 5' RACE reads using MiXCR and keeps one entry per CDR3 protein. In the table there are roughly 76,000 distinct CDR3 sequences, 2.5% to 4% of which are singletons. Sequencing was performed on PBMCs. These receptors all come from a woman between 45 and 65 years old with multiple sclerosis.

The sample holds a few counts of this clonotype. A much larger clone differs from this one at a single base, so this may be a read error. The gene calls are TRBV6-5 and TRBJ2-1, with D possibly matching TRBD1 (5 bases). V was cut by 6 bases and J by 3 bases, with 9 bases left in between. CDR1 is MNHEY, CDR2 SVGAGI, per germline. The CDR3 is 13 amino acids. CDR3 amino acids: CASSKDNYNEQFF. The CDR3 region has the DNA TGTGCCAGCAGCAAGGACAACTACAATGAGCAGTTCTTC.

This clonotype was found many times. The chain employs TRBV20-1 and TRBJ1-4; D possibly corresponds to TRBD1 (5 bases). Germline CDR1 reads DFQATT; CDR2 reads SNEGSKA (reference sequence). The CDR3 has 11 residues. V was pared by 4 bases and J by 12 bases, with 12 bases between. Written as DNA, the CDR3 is TGCAGTGCTAAGGGACGAAGGGAACTGTTTTTT. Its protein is CSAKGRRELFF.

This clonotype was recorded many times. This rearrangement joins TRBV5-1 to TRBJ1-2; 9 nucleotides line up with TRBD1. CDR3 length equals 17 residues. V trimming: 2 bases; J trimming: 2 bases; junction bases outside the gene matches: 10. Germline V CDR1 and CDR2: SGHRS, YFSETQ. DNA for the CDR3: TGCGCCAGCAGCTTCATACCGGGACAGGGTGCCAACTATGGCTACACCTTC. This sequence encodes CASSFIPGQGANYGYTF.

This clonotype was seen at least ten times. This chain's CDR3 is CASSLPGLAGGTDTQYF. As DNA, the CDR3 is TGTGCCAGCAGCTTACCGGGACTAGCGGGGGGCACAGATACGCAGTATTTT. The V gene is TRBV7-2, the J gene TRBJ2-3, with 14 bases that match TRBD2. This CDR3 spans 17 amino acids. Unmatched junction bases numbered 2, after V lost 2 bases and J lost 1 base. Germline lookup yields CDR1 SGHTA and CDR2 FQGNSA.

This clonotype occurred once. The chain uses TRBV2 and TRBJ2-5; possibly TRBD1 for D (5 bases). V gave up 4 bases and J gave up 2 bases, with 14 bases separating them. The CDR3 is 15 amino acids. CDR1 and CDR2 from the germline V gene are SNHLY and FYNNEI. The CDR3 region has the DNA TGTGCCAGCAGTGTCCAGGGAAGACTGCAAGAGACCCAGTACTTC. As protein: CASSVQGRLQETQYF.

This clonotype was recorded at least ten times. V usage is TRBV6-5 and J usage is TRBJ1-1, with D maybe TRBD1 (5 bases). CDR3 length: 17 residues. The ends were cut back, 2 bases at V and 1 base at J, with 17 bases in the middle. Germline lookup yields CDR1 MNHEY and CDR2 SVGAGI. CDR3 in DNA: TGTGCCAGCAGTTACCGCCGGGGCCCCGAGCCGAACACTGAAGCTTTCTTT. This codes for CASSYRRGPEPNTEAFF.

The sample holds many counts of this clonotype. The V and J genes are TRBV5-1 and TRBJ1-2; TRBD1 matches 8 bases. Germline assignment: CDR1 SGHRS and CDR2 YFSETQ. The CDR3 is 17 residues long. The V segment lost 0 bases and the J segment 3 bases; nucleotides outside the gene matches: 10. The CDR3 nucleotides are TGCGCCAGCAGCTTGGATTTAAACAGGGGGAGTGACTATGGCTACACCTTC. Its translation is CASSLDLNRGSDYGYTF.

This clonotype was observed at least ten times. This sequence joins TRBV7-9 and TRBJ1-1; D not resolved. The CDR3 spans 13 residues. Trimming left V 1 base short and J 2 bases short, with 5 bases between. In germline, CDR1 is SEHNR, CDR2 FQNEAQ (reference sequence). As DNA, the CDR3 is TGTGCCAGCAGCTTAGTCCTAAACACTGAAGCTTTCTTT. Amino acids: CASSLVLNTEAFF.

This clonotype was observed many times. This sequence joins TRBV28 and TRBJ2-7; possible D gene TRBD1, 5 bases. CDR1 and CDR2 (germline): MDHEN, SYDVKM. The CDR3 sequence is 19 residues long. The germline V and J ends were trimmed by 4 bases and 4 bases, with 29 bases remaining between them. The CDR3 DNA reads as TGTGCCAGCAGTTACGGCAGGGTAAGCCCCGATCAACTACCGTACGAGCAGTACTTC. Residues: CASSYGRVSPDQLPYEQYF.

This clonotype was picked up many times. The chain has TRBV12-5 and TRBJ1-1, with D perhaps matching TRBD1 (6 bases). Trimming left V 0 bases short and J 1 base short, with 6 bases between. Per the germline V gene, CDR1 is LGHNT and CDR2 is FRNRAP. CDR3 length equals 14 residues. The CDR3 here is CASGLVGGNTEAFF. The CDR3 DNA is TGTGCTAGTGGTTTGGTAGGGGGGAACACTGAAGCTTTCTTT.

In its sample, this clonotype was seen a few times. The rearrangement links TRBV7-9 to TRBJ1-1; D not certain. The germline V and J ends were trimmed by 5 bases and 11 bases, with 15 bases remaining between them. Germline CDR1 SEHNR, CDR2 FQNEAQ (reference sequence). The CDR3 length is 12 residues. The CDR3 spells CASSARADGAFF. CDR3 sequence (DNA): TGTGCCAGCAGCGCCCGGGCCGACGGGGCTTTCTTT. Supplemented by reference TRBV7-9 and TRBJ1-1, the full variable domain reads DTGVSQNPRHKITKRGQNVTFRCDPISEHNRLYWYRQTLGQGPEFLTYFQNEAQLEKSRLLSDRFSAERPKGSFSTLEIQRTEQGDSAMYLCASSARADGAFFGQGTRLTVV.

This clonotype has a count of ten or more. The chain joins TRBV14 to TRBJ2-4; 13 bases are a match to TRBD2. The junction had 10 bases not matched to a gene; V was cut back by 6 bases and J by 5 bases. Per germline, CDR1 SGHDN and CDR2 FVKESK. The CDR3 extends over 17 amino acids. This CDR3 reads CASSPNGLAGDQNIQYF. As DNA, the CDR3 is TGTGCCAGCAGTCCAAACGGACTAGCGGGGGACCAAAACATTCAGTACTTC.

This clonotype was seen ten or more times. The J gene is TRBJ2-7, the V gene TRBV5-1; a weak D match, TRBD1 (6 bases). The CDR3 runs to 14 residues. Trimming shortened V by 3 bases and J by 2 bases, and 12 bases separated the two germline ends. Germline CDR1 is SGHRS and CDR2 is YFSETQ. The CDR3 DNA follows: TGCGCCAGCAGCTCGACAGGAAATACCTACGAGCAGTACTTC. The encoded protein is CASSSTGNTYEQYF.

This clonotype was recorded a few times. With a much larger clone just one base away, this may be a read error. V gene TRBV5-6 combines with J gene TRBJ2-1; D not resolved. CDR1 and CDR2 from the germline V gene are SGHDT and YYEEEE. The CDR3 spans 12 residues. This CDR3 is CDSSLMRNEQFF. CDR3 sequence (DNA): TGTGACAGCAGCTTGATGCGCAATGAGCAGTTCTTC.

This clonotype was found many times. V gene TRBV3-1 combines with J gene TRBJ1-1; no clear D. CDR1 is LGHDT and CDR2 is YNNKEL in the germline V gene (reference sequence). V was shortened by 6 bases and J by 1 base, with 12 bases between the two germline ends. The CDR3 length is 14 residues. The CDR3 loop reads CASSLLAGNTEAFF. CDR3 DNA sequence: TGTGCCAGCAGTTTACTAGCAGGGAACACTGAAGCTTTCTTT. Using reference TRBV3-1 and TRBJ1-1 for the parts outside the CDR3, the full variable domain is DTAVSQTPKYLVTQMGNDKSIKCEQNLGHDTMYWYKQDSKKFLKIMFSYNNKELIINETVPNRFSPKSPDKAHLNLHINSLELGDSAVYFCASSLLAGNTEAFFGQGTRLTVV.

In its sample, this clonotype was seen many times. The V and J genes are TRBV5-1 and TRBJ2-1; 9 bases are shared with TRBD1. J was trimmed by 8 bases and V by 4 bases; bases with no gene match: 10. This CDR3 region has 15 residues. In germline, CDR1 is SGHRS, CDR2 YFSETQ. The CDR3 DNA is TGCGCCAGCAGCCCGGGGACAGGGAGTGGCGATGAGCAGTTCTTC. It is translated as CASSPGTGSGDEQFF.

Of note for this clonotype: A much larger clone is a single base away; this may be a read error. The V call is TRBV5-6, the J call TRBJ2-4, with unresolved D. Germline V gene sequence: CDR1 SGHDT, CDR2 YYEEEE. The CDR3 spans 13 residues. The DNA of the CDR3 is TGTGCCAGCAGCTCGCCGTCTGAAAAAATTCAGTACTTC. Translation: CASSSPSEKIQYF.

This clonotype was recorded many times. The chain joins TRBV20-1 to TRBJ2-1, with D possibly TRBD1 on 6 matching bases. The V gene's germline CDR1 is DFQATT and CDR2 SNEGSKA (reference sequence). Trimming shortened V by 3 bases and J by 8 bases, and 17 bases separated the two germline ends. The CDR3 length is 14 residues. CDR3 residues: CSARRGGQMYEQFF. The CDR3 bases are TGCAGTGCTAGGAGAGGAGGACAGATGTATGAGCAGTTCTTC.

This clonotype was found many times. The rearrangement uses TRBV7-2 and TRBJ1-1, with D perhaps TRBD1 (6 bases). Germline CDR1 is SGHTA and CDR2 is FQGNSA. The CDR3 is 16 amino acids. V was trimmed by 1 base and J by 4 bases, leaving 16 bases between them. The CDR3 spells CASSLEGGRRATEAFF. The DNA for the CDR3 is TGTGCCAGCAGCTTAGAGGGGGGAAGACGAGCCACTGAAGCTTTCTTT. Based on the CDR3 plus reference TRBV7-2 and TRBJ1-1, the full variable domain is GAGVSQSPSNKVTEKGKDVELRCDPISGHTALYWYRQSLGQGLEFLIYFQGNSAPDKSGLPSDRFSAERTGGSVSTLTIQRTQQEDSAVYLCASSLEGGRRATEAFFGQGTRLTVV.

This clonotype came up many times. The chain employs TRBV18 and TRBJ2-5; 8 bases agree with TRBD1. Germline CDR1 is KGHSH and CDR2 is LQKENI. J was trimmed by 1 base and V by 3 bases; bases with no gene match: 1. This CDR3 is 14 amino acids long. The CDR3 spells CASSPGTGQETQYF. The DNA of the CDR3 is TGTGCCAGCTCACCCGGGACAGGCCAAGAGACCCAGTACTTC.

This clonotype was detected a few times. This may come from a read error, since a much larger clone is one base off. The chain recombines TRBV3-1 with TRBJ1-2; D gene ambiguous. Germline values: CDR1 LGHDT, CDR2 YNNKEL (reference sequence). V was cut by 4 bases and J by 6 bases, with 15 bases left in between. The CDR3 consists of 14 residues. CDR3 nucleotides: TGTGCCAGCAGCCGAGAACCCAGAGGGAATGGCTACACCTTC. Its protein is CASSREPRGNGYTF.

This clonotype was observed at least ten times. CDR3 DNA sequence: TGCGCCAGCAGCTTGGCCGGCCGGACTGATACGCAGTATTTT. Translating gives CASSLAGRTDTQYF. The chain uses TRBV5-1 and TRBJ2-3, with D possibly matching TRBD2 (5 bases). The CDR3 is 14 amino acids. Trimming took off 0 bases at V and 6 bases at J, with 11 bases between the two ends. CDR1 and CDR2 from the germline V gene are SGHRS and YFSETQ.

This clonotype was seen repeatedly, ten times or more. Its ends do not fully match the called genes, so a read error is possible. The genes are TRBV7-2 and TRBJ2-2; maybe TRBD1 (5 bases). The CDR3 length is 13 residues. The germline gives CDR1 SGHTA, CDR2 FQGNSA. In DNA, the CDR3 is TGTGCCAGCAGTTTAGGGGTAGCCGGGGAGCTGTTTTTT. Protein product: CASSLGVAGELFF.

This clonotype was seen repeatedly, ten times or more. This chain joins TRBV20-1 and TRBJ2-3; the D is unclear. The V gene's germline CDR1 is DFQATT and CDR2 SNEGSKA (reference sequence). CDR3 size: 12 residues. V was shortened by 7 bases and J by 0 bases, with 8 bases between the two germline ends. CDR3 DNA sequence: TGCAGTGTCAGAGGAAGCACAGATACGCAGTATTTT. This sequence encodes CSVRGSTDTQYF.

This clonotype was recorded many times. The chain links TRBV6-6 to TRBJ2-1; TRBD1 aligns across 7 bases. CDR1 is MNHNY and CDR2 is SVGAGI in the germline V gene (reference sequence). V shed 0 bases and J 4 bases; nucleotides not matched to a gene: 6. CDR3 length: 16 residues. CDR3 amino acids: CASSYSDRASYNEQFF. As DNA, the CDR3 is TGTGCCAGCAGTTACTCTGACAGGGCCTCTTACAATGAGCAGTTCTTC.

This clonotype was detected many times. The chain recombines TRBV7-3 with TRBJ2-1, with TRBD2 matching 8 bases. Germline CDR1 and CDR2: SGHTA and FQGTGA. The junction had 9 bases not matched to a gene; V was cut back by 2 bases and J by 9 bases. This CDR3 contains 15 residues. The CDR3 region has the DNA TGTGCCAGCAGCTTACGAGCGGGGGAATCGATTGAGCAGTTCTTC. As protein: CASSLRAGESIEQFF.

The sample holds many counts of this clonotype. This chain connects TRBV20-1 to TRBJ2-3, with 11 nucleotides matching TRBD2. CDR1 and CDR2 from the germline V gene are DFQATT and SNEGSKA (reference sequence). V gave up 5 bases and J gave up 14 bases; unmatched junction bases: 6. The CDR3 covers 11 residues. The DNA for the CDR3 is TGCAGTGCTGTAGGACTAGCGGGCTGGTATTTT. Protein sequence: CSAVGLAGWYF.

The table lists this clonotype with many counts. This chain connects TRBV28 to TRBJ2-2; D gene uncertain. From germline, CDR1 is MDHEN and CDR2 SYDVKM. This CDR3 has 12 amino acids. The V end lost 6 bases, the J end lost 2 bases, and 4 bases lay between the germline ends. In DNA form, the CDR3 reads TGTGCCAGCAGCCTAAACACCGGGGAGCTGTTTTTT. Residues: CASSLNTGELFF.

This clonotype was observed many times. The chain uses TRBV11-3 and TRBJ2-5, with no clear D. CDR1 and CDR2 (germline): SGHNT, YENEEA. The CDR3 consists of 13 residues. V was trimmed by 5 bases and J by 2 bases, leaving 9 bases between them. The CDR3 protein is CASSTDGQETQYF. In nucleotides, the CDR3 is TGTGCCAGCAGCACGGACGGACAAGAGACCCAGTACTTC.

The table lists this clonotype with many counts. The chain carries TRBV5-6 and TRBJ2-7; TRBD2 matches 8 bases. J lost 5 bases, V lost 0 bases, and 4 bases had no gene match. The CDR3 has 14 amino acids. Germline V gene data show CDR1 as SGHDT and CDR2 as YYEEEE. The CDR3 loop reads CASSLAGGTHEQYV. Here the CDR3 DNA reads TGTGCCAGCAGCTTGGCGGGGGGGACCCACGAGCAGTACGTC.

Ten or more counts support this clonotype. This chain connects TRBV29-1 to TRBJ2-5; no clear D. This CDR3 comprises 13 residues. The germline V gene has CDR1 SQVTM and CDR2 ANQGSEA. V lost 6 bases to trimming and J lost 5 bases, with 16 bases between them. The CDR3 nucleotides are TGCAGCGTCCCCGGCCCCCTCTGGGAGACCCAGTACTTC. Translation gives CSVPGPLWETQYF.

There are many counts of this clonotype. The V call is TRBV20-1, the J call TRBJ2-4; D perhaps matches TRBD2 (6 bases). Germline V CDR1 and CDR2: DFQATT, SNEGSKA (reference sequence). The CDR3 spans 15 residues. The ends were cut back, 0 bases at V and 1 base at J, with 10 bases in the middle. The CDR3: CSAREGLLAKNIQYF. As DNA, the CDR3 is TGCAGTGCTAGAGAGGGACTCTTGGCCAAAAACATTCAGTACTTC.